One and the same sample provided the 22 T cell receptor beta chains below, sequenced in a study of CD8+ T cells in alopecia areata. Sorting of pooled cutaneous lymph node cells used CD4, CD8alpha, NKG2D, NKG2ACE and other markers. Investigators isolated RNA and reverse transcribed it into cDNA to act as the sequencing template. The table came from immunoSEQ multiplex PCR; TCRdb's copy has only in-frame clones and leaves some out. The sample yields approximately 300,000 clones, without any singletons. Sequences were obtained from CD4+ T cells sorted from a lymph node. The receptors come from a C3H/HeJ mouse with alopecia areata. MHC haplotype of the mouse line: H2-k.

The sample holds many counts of this clone. Gene names are the mouse ones. Partial CDR3 DNA: TGTGCCAGCAACAGGGGTTCAAACACA. Its protein is CASNRGSNT. The full CDR3 protein is CASNRGSNTEVFF. The chain joins TRBV13-1 to TRBJ1-1; 7 positions match TRBD1. Read coverage stops 4 residues before the CDR3 terminus; the germline J gene supplies the remainder. With 6 bases clipped from V and 0 bases from J, the junction kept 2 bases outside the gene matches. Germline V CDR1 and CDR2: NSHNY, SYGAGN. The CDR3 totals 13 residues.

This clone turned up a few times. Gene and germline names: mouse. With the read ending 4 residues before the CDR3 end, the germline J gene is used to fill in that end. The rearrangement links TRBV5 to TRBJ2-3; possible D gene TRBD2, 6 bases. The V gene's germline CDR1 is LGHNA and CDR2 YNLKQL (reference sequence). V was clipped by 4 bases and J by 0 bases, with 11 bases between them. This CDR3 has 15 amino acids. The sequenced part of the CDR3 DNA is TGTGCCAGCAGCCTCCCTGGGGCTAGTGCAGAA. Translated: CASSLPGASAE. The entire CDR3 protein is CASSLPGASAETLYF.

This clone was counted a few times. Mouse names are used for the genes. CDR3 in amino acids: CASSDAVDTYEQYF. The CDR3 DNA, read in part, is TGTGCCAGCAGTGATGCCGTGGACACCTAT. The chain combines TRBV13-1 with TRBJ2-7; TRBD1 might be the D (5 bases). The DNA ends 4 residues before the CDR3 does, and the rest of the CDR3 is filled in from the germline J gene. Trimming stripped 0 bases from V and 2 bases from J, with 9 bases between. CDR1 NSHNY and CDR2 SYGAGN come from the germline V gene. CDR3 length: 14 residues.

In this sample, this clone turned up a few times. With a much larger clone just one base away, this may be a read error. The gene names here belong to mouse. This CDR3 is also generated by other DNA sequences in the sample. The part of the CDR3 DNA that was read is TGTGCCAGCAGCCTCCGGGACTGGGGGTAT. Translating it yields CASSLRDWGY. The whole CDR3 protein reads CASSLRDWGYEQYF. V is TRBV5 and J is TRBJ2-7, with TRBD2 matching 11 bases. The DNA ends 4 residues before the CDR3 does, and the rest of the CDR3 is filled in from the germline J gene. There are 14 residues in the CDR3. Germline CDR1 LGHNA, CDR2 YNLKQL (reference sequence).

This clone was picked up a small number of times. The gene symbols are mouse symbols. The read ends 4 residues before the CDR3 terminus; that terminus is restored from the germline J gene. V is TRBV5 and J is TRBJ1-1, with D possibly TRBD1 on 6 matching bases. Between the trimmed V and J ends, which lost 0 bases and 4 bases, there was a span of 9 bases. CDR1 and CDR2 from the germline V gene are LGHNA and YNLKQL (reference sequence). The CDR3 has 14 amino acids. The CDR3 region is CASSQEEGVTEVFF. CDR3 bases read: TGTGCCAGCAGCCAAGAAGAGGGGGTCACA.

Concerning this clone: The gene symbols are mouse symbols. With the read ending 4 residues before the CDR3 end, the germline J gene is used to fill in that end. The rearrangement joins TRBV31 to TRBJ1-2; TRBD1 matches at 9 bases. The trim removed 1 base at V and 3 bases at J, leaving 6 bases unmatched. Per the germline V gene, CDR1 is GKSSPN and CDR2 is SITVG. The CDR3 has 15 residues. The CDR3 spells CAWSPDRGRDSDYTF. Partial CDR3 DNA: TGTGCCTGGAGTCCGGACAGGGGACGAGACTCC.

In the case of this clone: The gene symbols are mouse symbols. The read terminates 4 residues before the CDR3 end, so the remaining end is supplied by the germline J gene. V and J are TRBV13-1 and TRBJ1-1; TRBD1 matches at 9 bases. The CDR3 runs 15 residues. Germline V gene sequence: CDR1 NSHNY, CDR2 SYGAGN. J gave up 0 bases and V 5 bases, and 5 bases lay outside the gene matches. CDR3 DNA, as far as it was read: TGTGCCAGCAGCCCAAGACAGGGGGCAAACACA. It yields the protein CASSPRQGANT. The full CDR3 protein reads CASSPRQGANTEVFF.

This clone was counted only a few times. The genes are named according to mouse. The same CDR3 arises from other DNA sequences in this sample as well. CDR3 bases read: TGTGCCAGCTCCCTGAGAAACTCC. It translates to CASSLRNS. The CDR3 reads in full as CASSLRNSDYTF. The rearrangement uses TRBV12-1 and TRBJ1-2; D not resolved. The missing CDR3 end, 4 residues past where the read stops, is filled in from the germline J gene. Trimming cost V 4 bases and J 1 base, with 6 bases left between them. Germline CDR1 SGHSN, CDR2 HYEKVE. The CDR3 totals 12 residues.

To note about this clone: Each gene name is a mouse one. The sequenced fragment ends 4 residues before the CDR3 boundary, so the rest is inferred from the germline J gene. The V call is TRBV5, the J call TRBJ1-2, with no clear D. Germline loops: CDR1 LGHNA, CDR2 YNLKQL (reference sequence). The V end lost 4 bases, the J end lost 0 bases, and 9 bases lay between the germline ends. The CDR3 consists of 14 residues. The CDR3 DNA, read in part, is TGTGCCAGCAGCCCCTCACAAGCAAACTCC. This sequence encodes CASSPSQANS. The full CDR3 protein is CASSPSQANSDYTF.

This clone was observed a handful of times. The gene names given are mouse names. The sequenced part of the CDR3 DNA is TGTGCCAGCAGTTCGGGACAGGGGAGTGCAGAA. This codes for CASSSGQGSAE. The whole CDR3 reads CASSSGQGSAETLYF. The genes are TRBV19 and TRBJ2-3; 10 nucleotides align to TRBD1. The read terminates 4 residues before the CDR3 end, so the remaining end is supplied by the germline J gene. CDR3 length: 15 residues. J was trimmed by 0 bases and V by 4 bases; bases with no gene match: 2. Germline V CDR1 and CDR2: FNHDT, SITEND (reference sequence). Filled out from reference TRBV19 and TRBJ2-3, the complete variable domain reads GGIITQTPKFLIGQEGQKLTLKCQQNFNHDTMYWYRQDSGKGLRLIYYSITENDLQKGDLSEGYDASREKKSSFSLTVTSAQKNEMAVFLCASSSGQGSAETLYFGSGTRLTVL.

On this clone: Mouse names are used for the genes. Read sequence stops 4 residues before the CDR3 end, and the germline J gene provides the missing end. The J gene is TRBJ2-1, the V gene TRBV13-2; 8 nucleotides align to TRBD2. The junction had 7 bases not matched to a gene; V was cut back by 5 bases and J by 0 bases. Per germline, CDR1 NNHNN and CDR2 SYGAGS (reference sequence). This CDR3 region has 16 residues. Partial CDR3 DNA: TGTGCCAGCGGCGGACTGGGTGCTTATAACTATGCT. Its protein is CASGGLGAYNYA. The CDR3 in full is CASGGLGAYNYAEQFF.

To note about this clone: The germline and genes are mouse ones. With the read ending 3 residues before the CDR3 end, the germline J gene is used to fill in that end. The chain combines TRBV19 with TRBJ1-6; tentatively, D is TRBD1 (5 bases). TRBJ1-6 is placed among ORFs of uncertain function. The CDR3 covers 15 residues. The ends were cut back, 2 bases at V and 0 bases at J, with 6 bases in the middle. The germline gives CDR1 FNHDT, CDR2 SITEND (reference sequence). CDR3 protein: CASSMDNSYNSPLYF. CDR3 bases read: TGTGCCAGCAGTATGGACAATTCCTATAATTCGCCC.

The table lists this clone with a few counts. The genes are named according to mouse. The read ends 3 residues early relative to the CDR3; the germline J gene fills the gap. The chain is built from TRBV29 and TRBJ1-6; maybe TRBD1 (6 bases). TRBJ1-6 counts as an open reading frame of uncertain function. This CDR3 region has 13 residues. Germline values: CDR1 MSHET, CDR2 SYDVDS. Trimming cost V 5 bases and J 7 bases, with 9 bases left between them. The CDR3 region is CASSPTGNSPLYF. CDR3 bases read: TGTGCTAGCAGTCCAACAGGGAATTCGCCC.

For this clone: The gene names here belong to mouse. CDR3: CTCSAPLYAEQFF. CDR3 bases read: TGCACCTGCAGTGCCCCCCTCTATGCT. The chain employs TRBV1 and TRBJ2-1; D not resolved. The read is 4 residues too short to cover the CDR3 end, so that end is filled in from the germline J gene. CDR1 NSQYPW and CDR2 LRSPGD come from the germline V gene (reference sequence). This CDR3 is built from 13 residues. V gave up 3 bases and J gave up 3 bases, with 6 bases separating them.

This clone was detected a few times. Genes and germline are mouse. The CDR3 bases that were read are TGTGCCAGCAGGCCGCCGGGACAATCATAT. It yields the protein CASRPPGQSY. The whole CDR3 sequence reads CASRPPGQSYEQYF. V usage is TRBV19 and J usage is TRBJ2-7; maybe TRBD1 (6 bases). The read halts 4 residues ahead of the CDR3 end, with the missing end drawn from the germline J gene. Germline V gene sequence: CDR1 FNHDT, CDR2 SITEND (reference sequence). The CDR3 contains 14 residues.

Worth noting for this clone: Gene names refer to mouse genes. The read falls 4 residues short of the CDR3 end, and the missing part is taken from the germline J gene. Other DNA sequences of this sample code for an identical CDR3. This rearrangement joins TRBV19 to TRBJ2-1; 13 bases match TRBD2. Germline V lookup: CDR1 FNHDT, CDR2 SITEND (reference sequence). V was pared by 5 bases and J by 4 bases, with 6 bases of the junction left unmatched. The CDR3 extends over 16 amino acids. The covered CDR3 bases are TGTGCCAGCAGCCGGACTGGGGGGGCGCGATATGCT. It encodes CASSRTGGARYA. Given in full, the CDR3 is CASSRTGGARYAEQFF. Based on the CDR3 plus reference TRBV19 and TRBJ2-1, the full variable domain is GGIITQTPKFLIGQEGQKLTLKCQQNFNHDTMYWYRQDSGKGLRLIYYSITENDLQKGDLSEGYDASREKKSSFSLTVTSAQKNEMAVFLCASSRTGGARYAEQFFGPGTRLTVL.

This clone was counted a few times. Genes and germline come from the mouse. The read is 4 residues too short to cover the CDR3 end, so that end is filled in from the germline J gene. V is TRBV31 and J is TRBJ2-2, with D tentatively TRBD1 (5 bases). The CDR3 is 13 residues long. Germline-derived CDR1 and CDR2 are GKSSPN and SITVG. V was shortened by 1 base and J by 3 bases, with 6 bases between the two germline ends. CDR3 in amino acids: CAWSRGDTGQLYF. CDR3 DNA, as far as it was read: TGTGCCTGGAGTCGAGGGGACACCGGG.

Comments on this clone: Gene and germline names: mouse. The CDR3 end lies 4 residues beyond the end of the read and is filled in from the germline J gene. This chain connects TRBV13-1 to TRBJ2-1, with 7 bases lining up with TRBD1. There are 14 residues in the CDR3. V gave up 3 bases and J gave up 6 bases; unmatched junction bases: 6. CDR1 NSHNY and CDR2 SYGAGN come from the germline V gene. CDR3 residues: CASSVTGRGAEQFF. The covered CDR3 bases are TGTGCCAGCAGTGTGACAGGGAGGGGTGCT.

Of note for this clone: Gene names follow the mouse nomenclature. The read halts 4 residues ahead of the CDR3 end, with the missing end drawn from the germline J gene. This chain connects TRBV17 to TRBJ1-1; no clear D gene. The germline gives CDR1 MNHDT, CDR2 YYDKIL. CDR3 length equals 12 residues. The CDR3 bases that were read are TGTGCTAGCAGTAGAGGGAGGGCA. Translation: CASSRGRA. The whole CDR3 sequence is CASSRGRAEVFF. Full variable domain (missing parts from reference TRBV17 and TRBJ1-1): DTTVKQNPRYKLARVGKPVNLICSQTMNHDTMYWYQKKPNQAPKLLLFYYDKILNREADTFEKFQSSRPNNSFCSLYIGSAGLEYSAMYLCASSRGRAEVFFGKGTRLTVV.

Notes on this clone: The genes are named according to mouse. The read terminates 4 residues before the CDR3 end, so the remaining end is supplied by the germline J gene. The rearrangement links TRBV5 to TRBJ2-5, with 11 bases lining up with TRBD2. The CDR3 consists of 17 residues. CDR1 and CDR2 from the germline V gene are LGHNA and YNLKQL (reference sequence). CDR3 DNA, as far as it was read: TGTGCCAGCAGCCAAGATACGCTGGACTGGGGGGCAGAC. It translates to CASSQDTLDWGAD. The full CDR3 is CASSQDTLDWGADTQYF.

Worth noting for this clone: A much larger clone lies one base from this, so it may be a read error. Each gene name is a mouse one. From the germline J gene comes the end of the CDR3, since the read stops 4 residues before it. Other DNA sequences from this sample encode an identical CDR3 as well. This rearrangement joins TRBV13-1 to TRBJ2-2; 8 nucleotides match TRBD1. The CDR3 contains 15 residues. Germline loops: CDR1 NSHNY, CDR2 SYGAGN. J gave up 0 bases and V 3 bases, and 1 base lay outside the gene matches. The CDR3 bases that were read are TGTGCCAGCAGTGGGACAGGGTCAAACACCGGG. Translation gives CASSGTGSNTG. The CDR3 as a whole reads CASSGTGSNTGQLYF.

On this clone itself: Gene names refer to mouse genes. From the germline J gene comes the end of the CDR3, since the read stops 4 residues before it. J is TRBJ2-5 and V is TRBV5, with TRBD1 matching over 9 bases. Germline V gene sequence: CDR1 LGHNA, CDR2 YNLKQL (reference sequence). This CDR3 comprises 16 residues. J lost 0 bases, V lost 4 bases, and 5 bases had no gene match. The covered CDR3 bases are TGTGCCAGCAGCCTGGGACAGGGAGTTAACCAAGAC. This codes for CASSLGQGVNQD. The full CDR3 sequence reads CASSLGQGVNQDTQYF.